This TCR beta chain appears in the sequencing data of a study of blood T cell repertoires in COVID-19. Turning to the study itself: Researchers got acute and convalescent COVID-19 samples from the United States, Italy and Spain. T cells, B-cell-depleted T cells, or PBMCs provided the cDNA or gDNA that served as material.

The CDR3 covers 15 residues. From germline, CDR1 is SGHRS and CDR2 YFSETQ. Losses at the gene ends were 3 bases for V and 2 bases for J; bases not matched to a gene: 2. In the study's own analysis: Amplification with reference gene primers provided the estimates of nucleated cell counts. Assay used: immunoSEQ multiplex PCR; TCRdb lists only in-frame clones, some missing. Clone size and V and J calls were adopted from that table, with D and trimming inferred from the DNA. The repertoire holds approximately 130,000 clones, with approximately 80% as singletons. Sequenced material: peripheral blood. This receptor was taken from an elderly man with acute or convalescent COVID-19. V usage is TRBV5-1 and J usage is TRBJ2-6; 7 bases align to TRBD1. The CDR3 sequence: CASSSQGAGANVLTF. CDR3 sequence (DNA): TGCGCCAGCAGCTCGCAGGGGGCTGGGGCCAACGTCCTGACTTTC.